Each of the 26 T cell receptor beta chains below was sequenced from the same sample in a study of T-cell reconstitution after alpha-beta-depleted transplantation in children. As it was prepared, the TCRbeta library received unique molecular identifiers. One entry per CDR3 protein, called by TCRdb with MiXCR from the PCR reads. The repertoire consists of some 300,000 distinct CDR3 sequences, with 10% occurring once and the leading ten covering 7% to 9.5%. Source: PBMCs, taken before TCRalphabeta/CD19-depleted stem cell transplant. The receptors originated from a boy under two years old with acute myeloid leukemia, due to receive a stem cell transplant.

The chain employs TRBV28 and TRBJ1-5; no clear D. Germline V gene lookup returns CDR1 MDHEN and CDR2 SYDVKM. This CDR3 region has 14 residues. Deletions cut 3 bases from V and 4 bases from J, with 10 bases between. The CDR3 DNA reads TGTGCCAGCAGTTTCTACAGATCGAATCAGCCCCAGCATTTT. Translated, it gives CASSFYRSNQPQHF.

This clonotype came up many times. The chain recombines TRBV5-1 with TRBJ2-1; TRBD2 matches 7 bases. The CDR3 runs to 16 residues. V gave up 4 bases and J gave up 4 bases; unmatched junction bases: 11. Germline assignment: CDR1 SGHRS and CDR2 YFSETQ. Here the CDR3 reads CASSLEGAGIYNEQFF. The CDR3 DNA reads TGCGCCAGCAGCCTTGAGGGAGCGGGGATTTACAATGAGCAGTTCTTC.

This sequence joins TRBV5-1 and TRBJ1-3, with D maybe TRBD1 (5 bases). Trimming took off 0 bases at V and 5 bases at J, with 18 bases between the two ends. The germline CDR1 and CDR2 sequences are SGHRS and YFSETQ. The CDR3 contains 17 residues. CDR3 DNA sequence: TGCGCCAGCAGCTTGGTCAGCTATGCAGGGTCTCGAAACACCATATATTTT. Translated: CASSLVSYAGSRNTIYF.

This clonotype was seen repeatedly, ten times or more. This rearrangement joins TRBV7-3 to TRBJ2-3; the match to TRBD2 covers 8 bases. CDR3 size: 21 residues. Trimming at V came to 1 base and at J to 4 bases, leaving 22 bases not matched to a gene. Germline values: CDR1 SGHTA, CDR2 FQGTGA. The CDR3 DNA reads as TGTGCCAGCAGCTTAAGAAAGGGTTTACGGGGGGGCTCTCAACCGGCAGATACGCAGTATTTT. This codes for CASSLRKGLRGGSQPADTQYF.

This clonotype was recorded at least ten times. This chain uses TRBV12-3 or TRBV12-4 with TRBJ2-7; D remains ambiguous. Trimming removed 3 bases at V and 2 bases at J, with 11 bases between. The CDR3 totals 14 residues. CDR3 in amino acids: CASSFDPETYEQYF. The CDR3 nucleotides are TGTGCCAGCAGTTTTGACCCGGAGACCTACGAGCAGTACTTC.

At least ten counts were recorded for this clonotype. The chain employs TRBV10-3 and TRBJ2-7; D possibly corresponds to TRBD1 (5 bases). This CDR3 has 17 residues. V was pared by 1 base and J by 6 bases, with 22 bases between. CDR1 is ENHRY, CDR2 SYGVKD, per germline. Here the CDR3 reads CAISEYAADQGVSEQYF. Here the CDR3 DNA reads TGTGCCATCAGTGAGTACGCAGCCGACCAGGGTGTCAGCGAGCAGTACTTC.

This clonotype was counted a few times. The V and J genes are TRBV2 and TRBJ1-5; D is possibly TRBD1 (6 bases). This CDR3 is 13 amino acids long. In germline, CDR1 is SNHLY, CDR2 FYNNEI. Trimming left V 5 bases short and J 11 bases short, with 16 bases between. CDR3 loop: CASSFTGTSTQHF. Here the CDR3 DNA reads TGTGCCAGCAGTTTTACCGGGACATCAACCCAGCATTTT. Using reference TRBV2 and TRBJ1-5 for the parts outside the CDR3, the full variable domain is EPEVTQTPSHQVTQMGQEVILRCVPISNHLYFYWYRQILGQKVEFLVSFYNNEISEKSEIFDDQFSVERPDGSNFTLKIRSTKLEDSAMYFCASSFTGTSTQHFGDGTRLSIL.

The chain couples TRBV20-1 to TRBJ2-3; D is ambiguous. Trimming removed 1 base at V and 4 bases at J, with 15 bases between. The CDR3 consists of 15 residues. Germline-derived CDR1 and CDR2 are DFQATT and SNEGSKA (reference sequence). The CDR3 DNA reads TGCAGTGCTAGAGTACCCCCTTCCGGCGCAGATACGCAGTATTTT. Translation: CSARVPPSGADTQYF.

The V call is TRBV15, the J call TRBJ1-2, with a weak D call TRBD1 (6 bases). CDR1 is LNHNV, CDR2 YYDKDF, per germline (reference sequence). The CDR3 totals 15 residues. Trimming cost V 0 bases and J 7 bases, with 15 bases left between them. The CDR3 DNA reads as TGTGCCACCAGCAGAGATCGGGGGCAGGGACGTGGCTACACCTTC. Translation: CATSRDRGQGRGYTF.

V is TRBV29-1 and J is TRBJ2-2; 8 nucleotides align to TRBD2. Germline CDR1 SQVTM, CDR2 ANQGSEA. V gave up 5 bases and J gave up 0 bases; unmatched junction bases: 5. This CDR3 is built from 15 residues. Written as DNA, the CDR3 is TGCAGCGTTAAAAGCGGGAGAGCGAACACCGGGGAGCTGTTTTTT. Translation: CSVKSGRANTGELFF.

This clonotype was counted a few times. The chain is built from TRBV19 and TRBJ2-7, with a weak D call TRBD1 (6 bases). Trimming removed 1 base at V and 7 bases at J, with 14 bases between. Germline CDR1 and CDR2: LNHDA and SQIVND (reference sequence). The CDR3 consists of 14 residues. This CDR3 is CASSIGQVAAEQYF. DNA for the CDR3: TGTGCCAGTAGTATAGGACAGGTGGCAGCGGAGCAGTACTTC.

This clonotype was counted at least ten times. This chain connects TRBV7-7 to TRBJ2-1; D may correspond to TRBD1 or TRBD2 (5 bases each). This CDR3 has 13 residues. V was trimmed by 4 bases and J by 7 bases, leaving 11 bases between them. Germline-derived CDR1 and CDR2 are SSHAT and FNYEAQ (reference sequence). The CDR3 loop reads CASSSNWGNEQFF. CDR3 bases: TGTGCCAGCAGCTCGAACTGGGGGAATGAGCAGTTCTTC.

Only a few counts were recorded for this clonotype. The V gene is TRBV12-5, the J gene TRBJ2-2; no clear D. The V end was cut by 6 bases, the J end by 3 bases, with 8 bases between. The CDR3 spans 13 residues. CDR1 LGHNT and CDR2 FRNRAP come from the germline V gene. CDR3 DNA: TGTGCTAGTGGCCCCGGGCACACCGGGGAGCTGTTTTTT. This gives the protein CASGPGHTGELFF.

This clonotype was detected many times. The DNA for the CDR3 is TGTGCCAGCAGCTTAGTAGCGGGGGCACCCACAGATACGCAGTATTTT. This codes for CASSLVAGAPTDTQYF. This chain connects TRBV7-2 to TRBJ2-3; 9 bases match TRBD2. Germline-derived CDR1 and CDR2 are SGHTA and FQGNSA. With V trimmed by 1 base and J by 2 bases, 4 bases remained unmatched. This CDR3 spans 16 amino acids.

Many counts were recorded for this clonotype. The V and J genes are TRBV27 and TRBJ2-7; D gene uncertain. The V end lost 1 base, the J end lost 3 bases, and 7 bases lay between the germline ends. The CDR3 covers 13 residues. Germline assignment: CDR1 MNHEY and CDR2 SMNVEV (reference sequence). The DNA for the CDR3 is TGTGCCAGCAGTTTATTTATCGGCTACGAGCAGTACTTC. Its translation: CASSLFIGYEQYF.

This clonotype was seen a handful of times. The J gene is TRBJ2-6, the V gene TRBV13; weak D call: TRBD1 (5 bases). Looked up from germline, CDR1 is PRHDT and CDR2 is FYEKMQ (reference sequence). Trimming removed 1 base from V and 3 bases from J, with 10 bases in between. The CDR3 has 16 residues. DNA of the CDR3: TGTGCCAGCAGCTTAGCAGGGCAAGGTGGGGCCAACGTCCTGACTTTC. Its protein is CASSLAGQGGANVLTF.

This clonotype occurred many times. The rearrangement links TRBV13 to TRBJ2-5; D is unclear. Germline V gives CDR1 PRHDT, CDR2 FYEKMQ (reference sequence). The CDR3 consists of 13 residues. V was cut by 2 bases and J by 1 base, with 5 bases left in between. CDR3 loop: CASSLRLQETQYF. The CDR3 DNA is TGTGCCAGCAGCTTAAGGCTCCAAGAGACCCAGTACTTC.

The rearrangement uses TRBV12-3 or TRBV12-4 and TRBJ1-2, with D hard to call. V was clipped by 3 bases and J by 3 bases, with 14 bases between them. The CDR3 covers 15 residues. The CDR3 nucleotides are TGTGCCAGCAGTTTCGCTCTATCCCCGGACTATGGCTACACCTTC. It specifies CASSFALSPDYGYTF.

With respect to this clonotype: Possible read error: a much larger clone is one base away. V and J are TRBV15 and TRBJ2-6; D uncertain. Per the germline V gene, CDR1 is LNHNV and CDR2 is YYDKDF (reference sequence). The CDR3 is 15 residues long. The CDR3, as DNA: TGTGCCGCCAGCAGAACTTCCTCTGGGGCCAACGTCCTGACTTTC. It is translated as CAASRTSSGANVLTF.

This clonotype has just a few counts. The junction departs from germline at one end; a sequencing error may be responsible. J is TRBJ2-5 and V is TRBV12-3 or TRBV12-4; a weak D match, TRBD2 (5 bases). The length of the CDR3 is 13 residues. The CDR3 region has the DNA TGTGCCAGCAGATACGGGAACCAGGAGACCCAGTACTTC. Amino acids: CASRYGNQETQYF.

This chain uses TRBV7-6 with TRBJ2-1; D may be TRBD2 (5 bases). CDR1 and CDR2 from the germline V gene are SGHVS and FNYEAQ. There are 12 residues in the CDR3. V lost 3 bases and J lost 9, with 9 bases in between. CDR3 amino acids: CASSLKGSEQFF. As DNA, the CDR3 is TGTGCCAGCAGCTTGAAAGGGAGTGAGCAGTTCTTC.

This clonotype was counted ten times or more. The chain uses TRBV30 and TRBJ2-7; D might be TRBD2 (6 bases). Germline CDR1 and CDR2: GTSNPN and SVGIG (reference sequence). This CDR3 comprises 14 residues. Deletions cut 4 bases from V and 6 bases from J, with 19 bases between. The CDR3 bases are TGTGCCTGGAACCCACTTGCGGGGTTTGGCGAGCAGTACTTC. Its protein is CAWNPLAGFGEQYF.

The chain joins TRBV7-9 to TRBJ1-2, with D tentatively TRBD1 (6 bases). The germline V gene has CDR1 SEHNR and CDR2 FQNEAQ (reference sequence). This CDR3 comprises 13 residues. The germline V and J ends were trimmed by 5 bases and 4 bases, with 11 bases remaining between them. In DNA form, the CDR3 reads TGTGCCAGCAGCATCGGGACACCCTATGGCTACACCTTC. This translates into CASSIGTPYGYTF.

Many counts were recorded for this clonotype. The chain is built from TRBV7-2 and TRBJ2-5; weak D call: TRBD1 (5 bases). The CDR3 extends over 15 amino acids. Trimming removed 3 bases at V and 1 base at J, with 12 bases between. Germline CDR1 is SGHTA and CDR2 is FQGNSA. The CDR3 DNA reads TGTGCCAGCAGCTTGGGGCGGCTGGCCCAAGAGACCCAGTACTTC. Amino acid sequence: CASSLGRLAQETQYF.

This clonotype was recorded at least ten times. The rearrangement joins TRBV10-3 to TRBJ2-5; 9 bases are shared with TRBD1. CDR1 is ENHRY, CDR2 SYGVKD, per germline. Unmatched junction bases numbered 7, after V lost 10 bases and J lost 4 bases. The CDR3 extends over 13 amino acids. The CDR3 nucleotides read TGTGCCACCGCGGTGGGACAGGGAGAGACCCAGTACTTC. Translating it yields CATAVGQGETQYF.

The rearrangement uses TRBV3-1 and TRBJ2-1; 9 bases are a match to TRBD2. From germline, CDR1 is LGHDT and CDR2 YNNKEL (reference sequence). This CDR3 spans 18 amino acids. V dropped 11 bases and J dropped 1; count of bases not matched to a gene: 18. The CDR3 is CAFCFRASGVISYNEQFF. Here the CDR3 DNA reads TGTGCCTTCTGTTTTAGGGCTAGCGGGGTGATTTCCTACAATGAGCAGTTCTTC.